The 17 T cell receptor beta chains given below trace back to one sample, sequenced in a study. TCRdb analysed the 5' RACE reads with MiXCR anew, one entry per CDR3 protein. The sample has about 13,000 distinct CDR3 sequences, around a quarter seen once. Sequencing was carried out using naive CD4+ T cells sorted from blood. Subset noted: naive CD4+ T cells, CD4+CD45RA+CD25-. The receptor source for this set is a female donor with breast cancer.

This clonotype is labeled medium-sized. This sequence joins TRBV12-3 or TRBV12-4 and TRBJ1-1; D perhaps matches TRBD1 (5 bases). V lost 5 bases, J lost 1 base, and 11 bases lay in between. This CDR3 comprises 14 residues. CDR3 sequence (DNA): TGTGCCAGCAGTCCCCTTGGGGGGAACACTGAAGCTTTCTTT. This translates into CASSPLGGNTEAFF.

The sample holds many counts of this clonotype. The chain carries TRBV3-1 and TRBJ2-1; TRBD2 might be the D (6 bases). Trimming cost V 5 bases and J 11 bases, with 13 bases left between them. Per germline, CDR1 LGHDT and CDR2 YNNKEL (reference sequence). CDR3 size: 12 residues. The CDR3: CASSDRGAQQFF. The CDR3, as DNA: TGTGCCAGCAGCGATCGCGGGGCTCAGCAGTTCTTC.

This clonotype was seen ten or more times. The CDR3 reads CASSVGGRGDTQYF. The CDR3 DNA is TGTGCCAGCAGTGTCGGCGGGAGGGGTGATACGCAGTATTTT. V usage is TRBV6-1 and J usage is TRBJ2-3; TRBD2 agrees at 9 bases. Germline V gene data show CDR1 as MNHNS and CDR2 as SASEGT. The junction had 5 bases not matched to a gene; V was cut back by 4 bases and J by 6 bases. The CDR3 has 14 residues.

Concerning this clonotype: The germline gene is not matched at one end of the junction; a read error may be the cause. V and J are TRBV9 and TRBJ2-7; no definite D call. Germline assignment: CDR1 SGDLS and CDR2 YYNGEE. The length of the CDR3 is 15 residues. The CDR3 DNA follows: TGTGCCAGCAGCGTAGGGATCGGGCCCTCCTACGGGCAGTACTTC. Its protein is CASSVGIGPSYGQYF.

This clonotype came up many times. This rearrangement joins TRBV5-8 to TRBJ1-2, with TRBD1 as a possible D gene (6 bases). This CDR3 comprises 14 residues. CDR1 SGHTS and CDR2 YDEGEE come from the germline V gene. V was clipped by 4 bases and J by 4 bases, with 14 bases between them. The CDR3, as DNA: TGTGCCAGCAGCCCCGGGGGGCACCGCTATGGCTACACCTTC. It encodes CASSPGGHRYGYTF.

In the case of this clonotype: One base away lies a much larger clone, so this may be a sequencing read error. The J gene is TRBJ2-1, the V gene TRBV5-1; 8 bases line up with TRBD2. Unmatched junction bases numbered 8, after V lost 2 bases and J lost 7 bases. Germline-derived CDR1 and CDR2 are SGHRS and YFSETQ. The length of the CDR3 is 15 residues. The CDR3 nucleotides read TGCGCCAGCAGCTTCAGCGGGAGACAATCGAATGAGCAGTTCTTC. It translates to CASSFSGRQSNEQFF.

In its sample, this clonotype is medium-sized. This chain connects TRBV6-6 to TRBJ1-5; 8 nucleotides line up with TRBD1. After removal of 0 bases from V and 7 bases from J, the junction contained 5 bases not matched to a gene. The V gene's germline CDR1 is MNHNY and CDR2 SVGAGI (reference sequence). CDR3 length equals 15 residues. In DNA, the CDR3 is TGTGCCAGCAGTTACTCAGGACAGGGAAACCAGCCCCAGCATTTT. Encoded protein: CASSYSGQGNQPQHF.

By frequency in the sample, this clonotype is medium-sized. The CDR3: CAIGIDGNQPQHF. The CDR3 DNA sequence: TGTGCCATCGGTATCGACGGGAATCAGCCCCAGCATTTT. The chain uses TRBV10-3 and TRBJ1-5; D gene ambiguous. The CDR3 totals 13 residues. The V end lost 8 bases, the J end lost 4 bases, and 12 bases lay between the germline ends. Germline lookup yields CDR1 ENHRY and CDR2 SYGVKD.

The J gene is TRBJ2-5, the V gene TRBV20-1; D tentatively fits TRBD1 or TRBD2 (6 bases each). The length of the CDR3 is 13 residues. The V and J ends lost 3 bases and 5 bases respectively, with 13 bases between them. CDR1 and CDR2 (germline): DFQATT, SNEGSKA (reference sequence). The CDR3 sequence: CSARGGEVETQYF. Here the CDR3 DNA reads TGCAGTGCTAGGGGGGGCGAGGTGGAGACCCAGTACTTC.

This rearrangement joins TRBV6-5 to TRBJ1-5, with D possibly TRBD1 on 5 matching bases. Germline V gene sequence: CDR1 MNHEY, CDR2 SVGAGI. V was clipped by 11 bases and J by 2 bases, with 16 bases between them. The CDR3 is 14 amino acids. As DNA, the CDR3 is TGTGCCGGTAGTTTGGGGGGTGGCAATCAGCCCCAGCATTTT. It is translated as CAGSLGGGNQPQHF.

This clonotype was detected a few times. The rearrangement uses TRBV25-1 and TRBJ2-7; the D gene is possibly TRBD2 (5 bases). V lost 1 base, J lost 4 bases, and 14 bases lay in between. This CDR3 is 15 amino acids long. CDR1 MGHDK and CDR2 SYGVNS come from the germline V gene. The CDR3 here is CASSESARGPYEQYF. CDR3 nucleotide sequence: TGTGCCAGCAGTGAATCGGCTAGAGGGCCTTACGAGCAGTACTTC.

CDR3 loop: CASSPPGIAGLQETQYF. In DNA, the CDR3 is TGTGCCAGCTCACCGCCGGGAATAGCAGGCCTACAAGAGACCCAGTACTTC. The rearrangement joins TRBV18 to TRBJ2-5; D perhaps matches TRBD2 (5 bases). This CDR3 has 17 residues. Per the germline V gene, CDR1 is KGHSH and CDR2 is LQKENI. With 3 bases removed from V and 2 bases from J, the gap between germline ends came to 19 bases.

The chain couples TRBV6-5 to TRBJ2-7; 11 positions agree with TRBD1. This CDR3 region has 17 residues. Germline V gives CDR1 MNHEY, CDR2 SVGAGI. Trimming cost V 0 bases and J 2 bases; bases outside gene matches: 6. CDR3 sequence reads: CASSYSPGTGGTYEQYF. The CDR3 coding sequence is TGTGCCAGCAGTTACTCCCCCGGGACAGGGGGGACCTACGAGCAGTACTTC.

With regard to this clonotype: This may come from a read error, since a much larger clone is one base off. The chain carries TRBV20-1 and TRBJ2-7, with D maybe TRBD1 (6 bases). Germline V CDR1 and CDR2: DFQATT, SNEGSKA (reference sequence). With 3 bases removed from V and 3 bases from J, the gap between germline ends came to 9 bases. This CDR3 comprises 12 residues. The CDR3 protein is CSARRDNYEQYF. CDR3 bases: TGCAGTGCTAGGAGGGACAACTACGAGCAGTACTTC.

This clonotype showed up many times. V and J are TRBV6-5 and TRBJ2-3; D is tentatively TRBD1 or TRBD2 (5 bases each). The CDR3 consists of 16 residues. CDR1 MNHEY and CDR2 SVGAGI come from the germline V gene. Trimming took off 4 bases at V and 4 bases at J, with 18 bases between the two ends. CDR3 sequence (DNA): TGTGCCAGCAGTTCCCTTGAGGGGAGAGGGGCAGATACGCAGTATTTT. Its translation: CASSSLEGRGADTQYF.

Many counts were recorded for this clonotype. The chain has TRBV19 and TRBJ2-3; 8 bases agree with TRBD2. V gave up 3 bases and J gave up 4 bases; unmatched junction bases: 9. From germline, CDR1 is LNHDA and CDR2 SQIVND (reference sequence). The CDR3 loop spans 16 amino acids. In nucleotides, the CDR3 is TGTGCCAGTAGTATGCGGCGGGAGGTCTCTGCAGATACGCAGTATTTT. Protein: CASSMRREVSADTQYF.

There are many counts of this clonotype. The chain recombines TRBV12-3 or TRBV12-4 with TRBJ1-5, with D perhaps matching TRBD1 (6 bases). This CDR3 comprises 14 residues. V dropped 1 base and J dropped 7 bases, with 11 bases sitting between them. The CDR3 DNA follows: TGTGCCAGCAGTTTAGTCCAGGGGAACCAGCCCCAGCATTTT. Its translation is CASSLVQGNQPQHF.